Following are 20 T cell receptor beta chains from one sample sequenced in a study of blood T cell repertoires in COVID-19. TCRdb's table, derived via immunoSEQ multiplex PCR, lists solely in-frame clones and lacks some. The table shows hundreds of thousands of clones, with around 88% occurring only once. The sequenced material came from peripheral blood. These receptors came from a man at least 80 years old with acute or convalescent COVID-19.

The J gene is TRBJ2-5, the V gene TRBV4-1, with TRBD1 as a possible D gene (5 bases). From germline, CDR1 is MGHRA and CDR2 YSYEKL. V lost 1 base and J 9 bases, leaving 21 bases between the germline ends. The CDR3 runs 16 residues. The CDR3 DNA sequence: TGCGCCAGCAGCCAAGTGTCCAGGGCCGTCGTTGACTCCCAGTACTTC. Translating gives CASSQVSRAVVDSQYF.

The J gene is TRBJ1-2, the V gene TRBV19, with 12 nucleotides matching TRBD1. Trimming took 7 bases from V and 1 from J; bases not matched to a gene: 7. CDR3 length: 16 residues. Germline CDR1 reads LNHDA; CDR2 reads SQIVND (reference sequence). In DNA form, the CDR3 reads TGTGCCAGTACCGCGGGACAGGGGGCCGTTAACTATGGCTACACCTTC. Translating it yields CASTAGQGAVNYGYTF.

The CDR3 region has the DNA TGTGCCAGTAAAAGGACAGGGGCTAATAATGAAAAACTGTTTTTT. It encodes CASKRTGANNEKLFF. This sequence joins TRBV19 and TRBJ1-4; 9 nucleotides agree with TRBD1. Germline V gene data show CDR1 as LNHDA and CDR2 as SQIVND (reference sequence). Trimming removed 7 bases from V and 4 bases from J; junction bases left unmatched: 7. This CDR3 comprises 15 residues.

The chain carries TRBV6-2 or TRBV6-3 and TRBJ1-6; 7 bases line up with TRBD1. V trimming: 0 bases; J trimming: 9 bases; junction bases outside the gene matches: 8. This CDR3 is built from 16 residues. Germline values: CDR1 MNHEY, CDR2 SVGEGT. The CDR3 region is CASSYSKRGGGSPLHF. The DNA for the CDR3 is TGTGCCAGCAGTTACTCGAAGAGAGGGGGCGGTTCACCCCTCCACTTT.

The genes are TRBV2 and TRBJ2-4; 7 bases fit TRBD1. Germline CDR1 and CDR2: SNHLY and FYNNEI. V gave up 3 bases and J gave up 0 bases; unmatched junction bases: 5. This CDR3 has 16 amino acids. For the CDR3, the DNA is TGTGCCAGCAGTGACGACAGGGCGCTAGCCAAAAACATTCAGTACTTC. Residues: CASSDDRALAKNIQYF.

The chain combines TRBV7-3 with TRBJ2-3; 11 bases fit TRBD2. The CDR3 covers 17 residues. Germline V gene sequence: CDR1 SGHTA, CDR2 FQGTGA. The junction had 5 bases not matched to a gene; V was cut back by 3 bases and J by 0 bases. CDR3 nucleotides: TGTGCCAGCAGCTTCCTTGGGACTAGCGGAAGCACAGATACGCAGTATTTT. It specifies CASSFLGTSGSTDTQYF.

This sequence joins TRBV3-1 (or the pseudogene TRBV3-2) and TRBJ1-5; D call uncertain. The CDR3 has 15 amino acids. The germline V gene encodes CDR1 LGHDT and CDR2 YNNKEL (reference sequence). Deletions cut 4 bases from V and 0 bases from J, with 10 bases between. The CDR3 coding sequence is TGTGCCAGCAGCCCCTACGACTATAGCAATCAGCCCCAGCATTTT. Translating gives CASSPYDYSNQPQHF.

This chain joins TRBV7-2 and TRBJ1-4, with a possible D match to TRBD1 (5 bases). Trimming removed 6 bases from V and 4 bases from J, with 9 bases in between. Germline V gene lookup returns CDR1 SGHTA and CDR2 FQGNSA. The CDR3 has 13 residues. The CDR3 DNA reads TGTGCCAGCAGGGGGGGACTTAATGAAAAACTGTTTTTT. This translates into CASRGGLNEKLFF.

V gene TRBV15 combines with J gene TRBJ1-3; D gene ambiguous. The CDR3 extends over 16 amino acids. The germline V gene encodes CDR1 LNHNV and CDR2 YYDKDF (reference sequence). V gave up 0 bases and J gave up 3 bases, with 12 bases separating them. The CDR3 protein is CATSREEGRFGNTIYF. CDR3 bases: TGTGCCACCAGCAGAGAGGAAGGGAGGTTTGGAAACACCATATATTTT.

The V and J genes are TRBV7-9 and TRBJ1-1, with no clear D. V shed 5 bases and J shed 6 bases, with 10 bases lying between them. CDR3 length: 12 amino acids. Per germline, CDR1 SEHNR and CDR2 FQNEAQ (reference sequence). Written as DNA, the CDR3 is TGTGCCAGCAGCCTATCCGTGGCTGAAGCTTTCTTT. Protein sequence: CASSLSVAEAFF.

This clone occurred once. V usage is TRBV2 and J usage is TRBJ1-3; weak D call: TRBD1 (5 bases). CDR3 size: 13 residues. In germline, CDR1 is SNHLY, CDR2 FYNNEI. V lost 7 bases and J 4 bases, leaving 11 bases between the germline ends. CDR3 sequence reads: CASKSDTGNTIYF. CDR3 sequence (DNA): TGTGCCAGCAAATCGGACACAGGAAACACCATATATTTT. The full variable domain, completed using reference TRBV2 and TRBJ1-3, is EPEVTQTPSHQVTQMGQEVILRCVPISNHLYFYWYRQILGQKVEFLVSFYNNEISEKSEIFDDQFSVERPDGSNFTLKIRSTKLEDSAMYFCASKSDTGNTIYFGEGSWLTVV.

CDR3 residues: CASSKFSGVNSPLHF. The CDR3, as DNA: TGTGCCAGCAGCAAATTTTCAGGGGTGAATTCACCCCTCCACTTT. V is TRBV21-1 and J is TRBJ1-6; the table calls TRBD1, which could not be checked here. TRBV21-1 is an annotated pseudogene. The CDR3 covers 15 residues.

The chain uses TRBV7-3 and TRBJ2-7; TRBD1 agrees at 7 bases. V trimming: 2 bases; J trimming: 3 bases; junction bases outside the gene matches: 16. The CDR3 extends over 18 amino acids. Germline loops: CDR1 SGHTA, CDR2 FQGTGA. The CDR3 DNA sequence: TGTGCCAGCAGCTTACTCGGGACAGCCAATATTCTACTCTACGAGCAGTACTTC. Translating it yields CASSLLGTANILLYEQYF.

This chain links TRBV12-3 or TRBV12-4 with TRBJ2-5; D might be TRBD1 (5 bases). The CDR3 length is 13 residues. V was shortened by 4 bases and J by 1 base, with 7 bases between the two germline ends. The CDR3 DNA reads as TGTGCCAGCAGTTGGGGCCTCCAAGAGACCCAGTACTTC. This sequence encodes CASSWGLQETQYF.

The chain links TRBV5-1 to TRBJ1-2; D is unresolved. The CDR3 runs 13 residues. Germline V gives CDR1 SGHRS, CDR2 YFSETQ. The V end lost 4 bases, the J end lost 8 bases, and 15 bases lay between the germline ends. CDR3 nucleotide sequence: TGCGCCAGCAGCGGGAGGCCCTCCGGGGGCTACACCTTC. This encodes CASSGRPSGGYTF.

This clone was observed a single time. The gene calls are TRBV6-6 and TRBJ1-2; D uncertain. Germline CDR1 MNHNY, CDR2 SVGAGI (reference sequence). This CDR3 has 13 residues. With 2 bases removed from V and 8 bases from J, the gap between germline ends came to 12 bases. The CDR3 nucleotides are TGTGCCAGCAGTTACGATCGGGGAGGAGGCTACACCTTC. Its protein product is CASSYDRGGGYTF.

The CDR3 loop reads CASSPFRAGNGETQYF. CDR3 coding DNA: TGTGCCAGCAGTCCCTTTAGAGCCGGTAACGGAGAGACCCAGTACTTC. The chain joins TRBV2 to TRBJ2-5; D is unresolved. The CDR3 runs to 16 residues. CDR1 and CDR2 (germline): SNHLY, FYNNEI. Trimming shortened V by 5 bases and J by 4 bases, and 20 bases separated the two germline ends.

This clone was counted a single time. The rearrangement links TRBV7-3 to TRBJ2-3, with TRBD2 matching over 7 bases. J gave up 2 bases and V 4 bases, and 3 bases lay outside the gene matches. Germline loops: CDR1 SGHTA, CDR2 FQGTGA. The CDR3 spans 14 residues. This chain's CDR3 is CASSSTSTTDTQYF. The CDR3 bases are TGTGCCAGCAGCTCGACTAGCACCACAGATACGCAGTATTTT.

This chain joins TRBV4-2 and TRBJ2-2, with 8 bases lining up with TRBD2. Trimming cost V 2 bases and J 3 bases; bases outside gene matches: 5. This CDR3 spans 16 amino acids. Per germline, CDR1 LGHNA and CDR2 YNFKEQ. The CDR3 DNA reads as TGTGCCAGCAGCCAAAACTTAGCGGGATACACCGGGGAGCTGTTTTTT. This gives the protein CASSQNLAGYTGELFF.

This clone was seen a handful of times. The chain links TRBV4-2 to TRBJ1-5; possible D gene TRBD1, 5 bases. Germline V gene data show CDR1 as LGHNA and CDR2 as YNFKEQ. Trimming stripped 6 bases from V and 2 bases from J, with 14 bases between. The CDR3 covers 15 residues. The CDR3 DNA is TGTGCCAGCAGGGGAGGGCAGGGTGGCAATCAGCCCCAGCATTTT. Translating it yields CASRGGQGGNQPQHF.